Shown below are 9 T cell receptor beta chains from a single sample sequenced in a study of control samples from healthy donors and cancer patients. Profiling relied on immunoSEQ multiplex PCR, and the TCRdb table lists in-frame clones only, not all of them. The sample has 60,000 or so clones; 88% are singletons. Specimen: blood. The origin of the receptors is a man aged 45 to 65 in good health.

This clone was observed once. This sequence joins TRBV28 and TRBJ2-7; perhaps TRBD1 as D (5 bases). The length of the CDR3 is 10 residues. Germline lookup yields CDR1 MDHEN and CDR2 SYDVKM. The germline V and J ends were trimmed by 10 bases and 3 bases, with 7 bases remaining between them. The CDR3 sequence: CATGHYEQYF. The CDR3 region has the DNA TGTGCCACCGGACACTACGAGCAGTACTTC.

In this sample, this clone turned up once. The rearrangement uses TRBV6-2 or TRBV6-3 and TRBJ1-2; the D gene is possibly TRBD1 (6 bases). Germline values: CDR1 MNHEY, CDR2 SVGEGT. The CDR3 is 13 residues long. The V and J ends lost 2 bases and 8 bases respectively, with 12 bases between them. The CDR3 region has the DNA TGTGCCAGCAGTTACGATGCGGGGGCCGGCTACACCTTC. This translates into CASSYDAGAGYTF.

This clone appeared once. The chain recombines TRBV11-2 with TRBJ2-7; 8 bases line up with TRBD1. Germline assignment: CDR1 SGHAT and CDR2 FQNNGV. CDR3 length: 16 amino acids. Unmatched junction bases numbered 10, after V lost 3 bases and J lost 3 bases. CDR3 loop: CASSFGTGYRGYEQYF. CDR3 in DNA: TGTGCCAGCAGCTTTGGGACAGGATATCGGGGCTACGAGCAGTACTTC.

The DNA of the CDR3 is TGTGCCAGCAGTTACTCAAGGACAGCTCTCTCCTACGAGCAGTACTTC. It yields the protein CASSYSRTALSYEQYF. The chain has TRBV6-5 and TRBJ2-7, with a possible D match to TRBD1 (6 bases). The CDR3 runs 16 residues. From germline, CDR1 is MNHEY and CDR2 SVGAGI. V dropped 0 bases and J dropped 0 bases, with 12 bases sitting between them.

This clone appeared a single time. The chain is built from TRBV5-4 and TRBJ2-1; possibly TRBD1 or TRBD2 for D (5 bases each). V lost 4 bases and J 8 bases, leaving 13 bases between the germline ends. The CDR3 sequence is 13 residues long. Germline values: CDR1 SGHNT, CDR2 YYREEE (reference sequence). CDR3 sequence (DNA): TGTGCCAGCAGCCACACGGGGCTCGATGAGCAGTTCTTC. Its translation: CASSHTGLDEQFF.

The chain carries TRBV27 and TRBJ1-2; D is unclear. Germline loops: CDR1 MNHEY, CDR2 SMNVEV (reference sequence). CDR3 length: 13 amino acids. Trimming took off 4 bases at V and 7 bases at J, with 13 bases between the two ends. The CDR3 is CASSYNKGSGYTF. CDR3 coding DNA: TGTGCCAGCAGTTACAACAAAGGATCTGGCTACACCTTC.

Details on this clone: One end of the junction fails to match germline, which may point to a read error. The chain has TRBV15 and TRBJ2-1; 12 nucleotides agree with TRBD2. Germline V gene sequence: CDR1 LNHNV, CDR2 YYDKDF (reference sequence). The CDR3 contains 16 residues. Here the CDR3 reads CATSDRLAGVNNGQFF. The CDR3 DNA reads TGTGCCACCAGCGACAGACTAGCGGGAGTAAATAATGGGCAGTTCTTC.

The chain combines TRBV6-1 with TRBJ1-1, with D possibly matching TRBD1 (5 bases). Germline V gives CDR1 MNHNS, CDR2 SASEGT. The CDR3 loop spans 16 amino acids. V dropped 1 base and J dropped 6 bases, with 18 bases sitting between them. CDR3 residues: CASSEVPGGVRAEAFF. CDR3 DNA: TGTGCCAGCAGTGAAGTACCGGGAGGGGTGAGAGCTGAAGCTTTCTTT.

This chain links TRBV6-4 with TRBJ1-5; D possibly corresponds to TRBD1 (5 bases). Trimming cost V 7 bases and J 4 bases, with 29 bases left between them. CDR1 is MRHNA, CDR2 SNTAGT, per germline. The CDR3 covers 19 residues. The DNA of the CDR3 is TGTGCCAGCAATAAGGGTAAGGGGAAGTCTGTTTGTGGGAATCAGCCCCAGCATTTT. It codes for CASNKGKGKSVCGNQPQHF.